The TCR beta chain described here comes from a study of blood T cell repertoires in COVID-19. Overall study: From the United States, Italy and Spain came samples of acute and convalescent COVID-19.

Authors' data handling: Amplification from reference gene primers served as the basis for estimated nucleated cell counts. Measured with immunoSEQ multiplex PCR; TCRdb has only the in-frame clones, and not every one. V and J calls and clone size are copied from that table; D and trimming were computed from the DNA. The sample includes about 80,000 clones, about four fifths seen only once; the top ten take approximately 16%. CDR3 size: 16 residues. Trimming cost V 0 bases and J 4 bases; bases outside gene matches: 5. CDR1 is SGHRS, CDR2 YFSETQ, per germline. The J gene is TRBJ2-1, the V gene TRBV5-1; 9 bases agree with TRBD1. Source material: peripheral blood. The sequence was obtained from a human donor in a cohort sampled during active COVID-19. The CDR3 DNA reads as TGCGCCAGCAGCTTGGGGGGACAGGGTATTTACAATGAGCAGTTCTTC. It translates to CASSLGGQGIYNEQFF.